The 5 T cell receptor beta chains given below trace back to one sample, sequenced in a study of blood T cell repertoires in COVID-19. Sequencing used immunoSEQ multiplex PCR; TCRdb keeps in-frame clones, though not all of them. In the table there are 150,000 to 190,000 clones, 80% to 90% of which are singletons. The sample taken for sequencing was peripheral blood. These receptors were collected from a woman between 55 and 75 years old with COVID-19, enrolled during active disease.

The chain recombines TRBV5-1 with TRBJ1-1, with D perhaps matching TRBD1 (6 bases). Trimming shortened V by 4 bases and J by 4 bases, and 20 bases separated the two germline ends. This CDR3 has 16 residues. From germline, CDR1 is SGHRS and CDR2 YFSETQ. CDR3 sequence (DNA): TGCGCCAGCAGCCCCTCCCGAGGGGAGGGGGGCACTGAAGCTTTCTTT. Amino acids: CASSPSRGEGGTEAFF.

This clone has only one observation. Other nucleotide sequences in the sample specify the same CDR3. The V and J genes are TRBV5-1 and TRBJ2-1; D is uncertain. Germline V gene data show CDR1 as SGHRS and CDR2 as YFSETQ. V gave up 0 bases and J gave up 0 bases, with 7 bases separating them. There are 15 residues in the CDR3. CDR3 coding DNA: TGCGCCAGCAGCTTGGGCGGTAGCTCCTACAATGAGCAGTTCTTC. It codes for CASSLGGSSYNEQFF.

This chain connects TRBV10-1 to TRBJ2-3, with TRBD2 matching over 7 bases. V lost 4 bases to trimming and J lost 4 bases; unmatched junction nucleotides: 8. The germline CDR1 and CDR2 sequences are WNHNN and SYGVQD (reference sequence). The CDR3 is 15 amino acids. The CDR3 DNA is TGCGCCAGCAGTGCCAGGGAGGGAGGTGCAGATACGCAGTATTTT. It codes for CASSAREGGADTQYF.

The rearrangement joins TRBV4-1 to TRBJ1-5, with D unclear. The CDR3 has 15 amino acids. Germline CDR1 MGHRA, CDR2 YSYEKL. Deletions cut 5 bases from V and 0 bases from J, with 11 bases between. This CDR3 is CASSAYRDSNQPQHF. The CDR3 DNA is TGCGCCAGCAGCGCCTACCGGGATAGCAATCAGCCCCAGCATTTT.

This clone was detected only a few times. This chain uses TRBV11-3 with TRBJ2-1; TRBD1 aligns across 7 bases. Germline lookup yields CDR1 SGHNT and CDR2 YENEEA. Trimming cost V 0 bases and J 6 bases; bases outside gene matches: 5. The CDR3 contains 15 residues. As DNA, the CDR3 is TGTGCCAGCAGCTTAGATTGGGACAGAAGCAATGAGCAGTTCTTC. Its protein is CASSLDWDRSNEQFF.